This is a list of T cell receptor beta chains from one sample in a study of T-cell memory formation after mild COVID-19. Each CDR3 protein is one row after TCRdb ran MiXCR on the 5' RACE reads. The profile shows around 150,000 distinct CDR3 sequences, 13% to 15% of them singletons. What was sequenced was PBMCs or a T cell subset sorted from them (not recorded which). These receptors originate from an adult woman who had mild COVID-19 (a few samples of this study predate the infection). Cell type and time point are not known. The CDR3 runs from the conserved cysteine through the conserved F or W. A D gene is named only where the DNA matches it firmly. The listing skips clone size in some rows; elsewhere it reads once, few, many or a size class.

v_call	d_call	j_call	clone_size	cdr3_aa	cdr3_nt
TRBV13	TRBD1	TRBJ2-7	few	CASSWGQGPHEQYF	TGTGCCAGCAGCTGGGGACAGGGACCCCACGAGCAGTACTTC
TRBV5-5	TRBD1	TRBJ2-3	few	CASSWDSFGDTQYF	TGTGCCAGCAGCTGGGACAGCTTCGGAGATACGCAGTATTTT
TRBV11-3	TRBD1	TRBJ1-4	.	CASSPQDRVPNEKLFF	TGTGCCAGCAGCCCGCAGGACAGGGTCCCTAATGAAAAACTGTTTTTT
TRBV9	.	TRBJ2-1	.	CASSVEWRHPLHEQFF	TGTGCCAGCAGCGTAGAGTGGAGACACCCTTTGCATGAGCAGTTCTTC
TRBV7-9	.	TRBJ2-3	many	CASSSGNAGTDTQYF	TGTGCCAGCAGCTCAGGGAACGCTGGGACAGATACGCAGTATTTT
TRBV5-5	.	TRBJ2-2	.	CASSLAAGGTGELFF	TGTGCCAGCAGCTTGGCGGCAGGAGGAACCGGGGAGCTGTTTTTT
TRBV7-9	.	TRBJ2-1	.	CASSPIRDSGEQFF	TGTGCCAGCAGCCCAATTAGGGACTCTGGGGAGCAGTTCTTC
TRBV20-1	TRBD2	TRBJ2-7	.	CSARDASGNSYEQYF	TGCAGTGCTAGAGATGCTAGCGGCAACTCCTACGAGCAGTACTTC
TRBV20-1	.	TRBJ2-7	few	CSASPRGYEQYF	TGCAGTGCTAGTCCCCGGGGCTACGAGCAGTACTTC
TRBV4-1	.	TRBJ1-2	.	CASSPTGAHGYTF	TGCGCCAGCAGCCCGACGGGGGCTCATGGCTACACCTTC
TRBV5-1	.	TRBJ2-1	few	CASSPTRGNEQFF	TGCGCCAGCAGCCCCACGAGGGGCAATGAGCAGTTCTTC
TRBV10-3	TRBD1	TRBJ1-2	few	CAITGTGGGYTF	TGTGCCATCACCGGGACAGGGGGAGGCTACACCTTC
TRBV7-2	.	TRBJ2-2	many	CASSFVRGNTGELFF	TGTGCCAGCAGCTTTGTGCGGGGGAACACCGGGGAGCTGTTTTTT
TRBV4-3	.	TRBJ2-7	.	CASSQDDDSSYEQYF	TGCGCCAGCAGCCAAGATGACGACAGCTCCTACGAGCAGTACTTC
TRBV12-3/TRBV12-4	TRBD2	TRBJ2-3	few	CASRTSASTDTQYF	TGTGCCAGCAGGACTAGCGCGAGCACAGATACGCAGTATTTT
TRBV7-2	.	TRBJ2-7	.	CASSSTPWGEQYF	TGTGCCAGCAGCTCCACTCCTTGGGGCGAGCAGTACTTC
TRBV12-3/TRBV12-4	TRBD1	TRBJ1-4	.	CASRPGQQDEKLFF	TGTGCCAGCAGACCGGGACAGCAAGATGAAAAACTGTTTTTT
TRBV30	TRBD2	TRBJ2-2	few	CAWREAGGTGELFF	TGTGCCTGGAGGGAAGCGGGAGGCACCGGGGAGCTGTTTTTT